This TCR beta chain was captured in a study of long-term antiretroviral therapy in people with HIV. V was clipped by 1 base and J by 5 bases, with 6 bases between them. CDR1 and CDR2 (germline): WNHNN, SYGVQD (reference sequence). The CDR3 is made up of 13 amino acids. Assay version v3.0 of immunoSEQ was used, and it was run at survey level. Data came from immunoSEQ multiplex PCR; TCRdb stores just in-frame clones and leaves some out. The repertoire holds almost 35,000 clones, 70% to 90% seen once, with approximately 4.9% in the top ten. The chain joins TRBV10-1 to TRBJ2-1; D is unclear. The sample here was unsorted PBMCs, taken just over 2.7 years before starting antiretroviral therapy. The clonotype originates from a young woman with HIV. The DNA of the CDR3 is TGCGCCAGCAGTGAGTTCTTCAACAATGAGCAGTTCTTC. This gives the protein CASSEFFNNEQFF.